Listed here are 21 T cell receptor beta chains from one sample, sequenced in a study of blood T cell repertoires in COVID-19 (dated by TCRdb to about 2020). Preparation of the library involved the immunoSEQ multiplex PCR assay. This immuneACCESS table, as held by TCRdb, lists in-frame sequences with V and J called but not all clones. Of the missing ones, under half trace to an unresolved V gene in checked studies; the others have no known cause. This sample lists some 70,000 clones; over 70% were detected once. Of the sample, around 8% falls within the top ten clones. The sequencing input was peripheral blood. All receptors derive from a middle-aged man with active COVID-19.

The genes are TRBV7-2 and TRBJ2-1, with TRBD1 matching over 8 bases. V lost 3 bases and J lost 8; bases outside the gene matches: 6. Per the germline V gene, CDR1 is SGHTA and CDR2 is FQGNSA. This CDR3 is built from 14 residues. CDR3 sequence (DNA): TGTGCCAGCAGCTTCGACAGGGGTTGGTATGAGCAGTTCTTC. It is translated as CASSFDRGWYEQFF.

This chain connects TRBV6-6 to TRBJ2-7; 13 bases fit TRBD2. V was pared by 5 bases and J by 4 bases, with 5 bases of the junction left unmatched. CDR1 is MNHNY, CDR2 SVGAGI, per germline (reference sequence). This CDR3 spans 15 amino acids. The CDR3 spells CASSDTSGGGYEQYF. CDR3 nucleotides: TGTGCCAGCAGTGATACTAGCGGGGGGGGTTACGAGCAGTACTTC.

The V and J genes are TRBV11-2 and TRBJ1-3; 7 bases are a match to TRBD1. This CDR3 spans 14 amino acids. V trimming: 6 bases; J trimming: 7 bases; junction bases outside the gene matches: 9. Germline V gene sequence: CDR1 SGHAT, CDR2 FQNNGV. CDR3 DNA: TGTGCCAGCAGATCTCAGACCAGGGGGAACACCATATATTTT. It yields the protein CASRSQTRGNTIYF.

The rearrangement links TRBV6-5 to TRBJ2-7; TRBD1 might be the D (6 bases). Germline assignment: CDR1 MNHEY and CDR2 SVGAGI. There are 14 residues in the CDR3. Trimming took 4 bases from V and 4 from J, leaving 14 bases between them. CDR3 region: CASSSSLTGYEQYF. The CDR3 nucleotides read TGTGCCAGCAGTTCGTCGTTAACAGGGTACGAGCAGTACTTC.

This chain uses TRBV6-5 with TRBJ1-2; D remains ambiguous. Germline lookup yields CDR1 MNHEY and CDR2 SVGAGI. V gave up 2 bases and J gave up 0 bases, with 13 bases separating them. The CDR3 is 16 amino acids. The CDR3 protein is CASSYVEGPTNYGYTF. The CDR3 DNA reads TGTGCCAGCAGTTACGTGGAGGGCCCAACTAACTATGGCTACACCTTC.

CDR3 in amino acids: CASSHFVEQETQYF. CDR3 DNA: TGTGCCAGCAGCCATTTTGTGGAGCAAGAGACCCAGTACTTC. The rearrangement links TRBV11-2 to TRBJ2-5; D unclear. The V gene's germline CDR1 is SGHAT and CDR2 FQNNGV. The CDR3 spans 14 residues. Trimming took off 5 bases at V and 2 bases at J, with 12 bases between the two ends.

The chain recombines TRBV6-5 with TRBJ2-1; 7 nucleotides line up with TRBD2. After removal of 6 bases from V and 6 bases from J, the junction contained 11 bases not matched to a gene. The germline gives CDR1 MNHEY, CDR2 SVGAGI. The CDR3 covers 15 residues. This CDR3 reads CASRSLAAKSNEQFF. CDR3 nucleotide sequence: TGTGCCAGCAGGAGTCTAGCGGCCAAATCCAATGAGCAGTTCTTC.

V and J are TRBV19 and TRBJ1-6; TRBD1 aligns across 8 bases. The J segment lost 10 bases and the V segment lost 5 bases, leaving 13 bases of the junction unmatched. Germline V gene sequence: CDR1 LNHDA, CDR2 SQIVND (reference sequence). The CDR3 has 16 residues. CDR3 sequence: CASSYSRTGTGSPLHF. The CDR3 DNA reads as TGTGCCAGTAGTTATAGCCGGACAGGGACGGGATCACCCCTCCACTTT.

J is TRBJ1-2 and V is TRBV27; D possibly corresponds to TRBD1 (5 bases). This CDR3 has 13 amino acids. Germline CDR1 reads MNHEY; CDR2 reads SMNVEV (reference sequence). With 5 bases removed from V and 4 bases from J, the gap between germline ends came to 11 bases. CDR3 in amino acids: CASSPQGSYGYTF. Here the CDR3 DNA reads TGTGCCAGCAGTCCCCAGGGAAGCTATGGCTACACCTTC.

This clone was recorded only once. For the CDR3, the DNA is TGTGCCAGCAGTTTCTTGACGGAGCTTTTCTTC. Translating gives CASSFLTELFF. The chain carries TRBV27 and TRBJ2-1, with D hard to call. Per germline, CDR1 MNHEY and CDR2 SMNVEV (reference sequence). This CDR3 is built from 11 residues. V lost 3 bases and J lost 16, with 13 bases in between.

V usage is TRBV30 and J usage is TRBJ1-1; D remains ambiguous. The CDR3 has 11 amino acids. The germline V and J ends were trimmed by 0 bases and 12 bases, with 11 bases remaining between them. Germline lookup yields CDR1 GTSNPN and CDR2 SVGIG (reference sequence). This chain's CDR3 is CAWSVAQATFF. CDR3 in DNA: TGTGCCTGGAGTGTGGCCCAGGCAACTTTCTTT.

The chain combines TRBV3-1 (or the pseudogene TRBV3-2) with TRBJ2-1, with 8 bases identical to TRBD1. The CDR3 is 14 residues long. Trimming at V came to 4 bases and at J to 2 bases, leaving 1 base not matched to a gene. The germline gives CDR1 LGHDT, CDR2 YNNKEL (reference sequence). The CDR3 here is CASSRGQAYNEQFF. The CDR3 coding sequence is TGTGCCAGCAGCCGGGGACAGGCCTACAATGAGCAGTTCTTC.

The chain combines TRBV21-1 with TRBJ2-1; the table gives TRBD2 as D, unverified against the DNA. TRBV21-1 is termed a pseudogene. CDR3 length equals 18 residues. This CDR3 reads CASSKGPTSGGSYNEQFF. The CDR3 nucleotides read TGTGCCAGCAGCAAAGGTCCGACTAGCGGTGGCTCCTACAATGAGCAGTTCTTC.

The gene calls are TRBV4-3 and TRBJ1-5; D is uncertain. This CDR3 is 15 amino acids long. Trimming left V 0 bases short and J 1 base short, with 7 bases between. Germline V gene lookup returns CDR1 LGHNA and CDR2 YSLEER. The CDR3 nucleotides read TGCGCCAGCAGCCAAGACGCCGGGAGCAATCAGCCCCAGCATTTT. It yields the protein CASSQDAGSNQPQHF.

The chain is built from TRBV5-4 and TRBJ2-7; D not certain. The CDR3 is made up of 13 amino acids. Germline V gene sequence: CDR1 SGHNT, CDR2 YYREEE (reference sequence). Trimming left V 0 bases short and J 5 bases short, with 9 bases between. CDR3 coding DNA: TGTGCCAGCAGCTTGGATGGTAGCCACGAGCAGTACTTC. This sequence encodes CASSLDGSHEQYF.

The sample holds a few counts of this clone. The chain carries TRBV2 and TRBJ1-5, with D hard to call. The length of the CDR3 is 15 residues. Germline assignment: CDR1 SNHLY and CDR2 FYNNEI. Trimming removed 4 bases from V and 2 bases from J, with 12 bases in between. The CDR3 is CASSVEGRGNQPQHF. CDR3 nucleotide sequence: TGTGCCAGCAGTGTGGAGGGTCGTGGCAATCAGCCCCAGCATTTT.

The rearrangement joins TRBV9 to TRBJ2-2, with unresolved D. CDR1 is SGDLS, CDR2 YYNGEE, per germline. This CDR3 contains 14 residues. The V gene lost 3 bases and the J gene lost 4 bases, with 10 bases spanning the gap. In DNA form, the CDR3 reads TGTGCCAGCAGCGCGTTAAGCTCCACCGGGGAGCTGTTTTTT. Translating it yields CASSALSSTGELFF.

The V gene is TRBV6-1, the J gene TRBJ1-4; D might be TRBD1 (5 bases). Trimming took 4 bases from V and 1 from J, leaving 13 bases between them. From germline, CDR1 is MNHNS and CDR2 SASEGT. CDR3 length: 16 amino acids. The CDR3 here is CASSGFRGGTNEKLFF. The DNA of the CDR3 is TGTGCCAGCAGTGGATTCCGGGGGGGAACTAATGAAAAACTGTTTTTT.

This chain uses TRBV30 with TRBJ1-2; 10 nucleotides line up with TRBD1. Trimming at V came to 0 bases and at J to 4 bases, leaving 8 bases not matched to a gene. The CDR3 covers 16 residues. The germline V gene has CDR1 GTSNPN and CDR2 SVGIG (reference sequence). The DNA for the CDR3 is TGTGCCTGGAGTGTCGAAAGGACAGGGGGAACCTATGGCTACACCTTC. Residues: CAWSVERTGGTYGYTF.

This clone was detected a few times. V and J are TRBV9 and TRBJ1-2; no clear D. In germline, CDR1 is SGDLS, CDR2 YYNGEE. This CDR3 has 13 amino acids. V shed 4 bases and J shed 2 bases, with 9 bases lying between them. CDR3 sequence: CASSRDANYGYTF. The CDR3, as DNA: TGTGCCAGCAGCCGGGATGCAAACTATGGCTACACCTTC.

The V gene is TRBV5-4, the J gene TRBJ1-5; tentative D call: TRBD1 (5 bases). CDR1 SGHNT and CDR2 YYREEE come from the germline V gene (reference sequence). V was pared by 4 bases and J by 7 bases, with 15 bases between. This CDR3 is built from 14 residues. CDR3 region: CASSLYGGSQPQHF. In DNA, the CDR3 is TGTGCCAGCAGCCTCTATGGGGGGTCGCAGCCCCAGCATTTT.